A single sample is the source of the 32 T cell receptor beta chains below, sequenced in a study of blood T cell repertoires in COVID-19. Sequenced by immunoSEQ multiplex PCR; TCRdb stores in-frame clones only, minus some. The repertoire holds under 200,000 clones, with around 90% as singletons. Sequencing was carried out using peripheral blood. These receptors originate from a middle-aged man with acute or convalescent COVID-19.

This sequence joins TRBV27 and TRBJ2-3; the D gene is possibly TRBD2 (7 bases). Germline V gene lookup returns CDR1 MNHEY and CDR2 SMNVEV (reference sequence). Trimming left V 3 bases short and J 10 bases short, with 20 bases between. This CDR3 comprises 15 residues. This CDR3 reads CASSFLGGQGAAQYF. CDR3 DNA: TGTGCCAGCAGTTTTTTGGGGGGGCAAGGGGCGGCGCAGTATTTT.

About this clone itself: The same CDR3 can be traced to other DNA sequences in this sample. V gene TRBV3-1 (or the pseudogene TRBV3-2) combines with J gene TRBJ1-2, with D possibly being TRBD1 (6 bases). The length of the CDR3 is 13 residues. Germline CDR1 and CDR2: LGHDT and YNNKEL (reference sequence). Trimming left V 3 bases short and J 4 bases short, with 9 bases between. Written as DNA, the CDR3 is TGTGCCAGCAGCCAGACAGGTTCCTATGGCTACACCTTC. Protein: CASSQTGSYGYTF.

This clone was counted once. This chain connects TRBV28 to TRBJ1-2, with 9 bases that match TRBD1. The CDR3 has 14 residues. With 5 bases clipped from V and 4 bases from J, the junction kept 5 bases outside the gene matches. Germline lookup yields CDR1 MDHEN and CDR2 SYDVKM. In DNA form, the CDR3 reads TGTGCCAGCAGTCGGGACAGGGCCCTCTATGGCTACACCTTC. Translating gives CASSRDRALYGYTF.

The chain links TRBV28 to TRBJ2-1, with unresolved D. Per germline, CDR1 MDHEN and CDR2 SYDVKM. CDR3 length equals 12 residues. Trimming pared 2 bases from V and 7 bases from J, leaving 6 bases between. CDR3 in amino acids: CASSLVVNEQFF. For the CDR3, the DNA is TGTGCCAGCAGTTTAGTCGTGAATGAGCAGTTCTTC.

The genes are TRBV5-1 and TRBJ2-3; D is possibly TRBD2 (5 bases). The CDR3 contains 13 residues. The V end was cut by 1 base, the J end by 3 bases, with 6 bases between. Germline values: CDR1 SGHRS, CDR2 YFSETQ. This CDR3 reads CASSLRRTDTQYF. The CDR3 DNA reads TGCGCCAGCAGCTTGAGGAGGACAGATACGCAGTATTTT.

The chain uses TRBV14 and TRBJ1-6; a possible D gene is TRBD1 (5 bases). Germline CDR1 SGHDN, CDR2 FVKESK. Trimming took off 0 bases at V and 7 bases at J, with 7 bases between the two ends. The CDR3 length is 14 residues. The DNA of the CDR3 is TGTGCCAGCAGCCAAGATGGGGGGAATTCACCCCTCCACTTT. This gives the protein CASSQDGGNSPLHF.

V and J are TRBV4-3 and TRBJ2-5, with 9 nucleotides matching TRBD1. CDR1 LGHNA and CDR2 YSLEER come from the germline V gene. Trimming removed 1 base from V and 5 bases from J; junction bases left unmatched: 5. The CDR3 sequence is 15 residues long. The CDR3 nucleotides are TGCGCCAGCAGCCAAGTTGGGACAGGGTCGGAGACCCAGTACTTC. Translated, it gives CASSQVGTGSETQYF.

This clone has just a few counts. The chain carries TRBV4-1 and TRBJ2-7; no clear D. Per the germline V gene, CDR1 is MGHRA and CDR2 is YSYEKL. The CDR3 is made up of 16 amino acids. Trimming left V 1 base short and J 4 bases short, with 17 bases between. The CDR3, as DNA: TGCGCCAGCAGCCAAGTATCCACGCTCGCCGGGTACGAGCAGTACTTC. Translating it yields CASSQVSTLAGYEQYF.

The gene calls are TRBV7-2 and TRBJ2-3, with D possibly TRBD1 on 5 matching bases. Germline CDR1 is SGHTA and CDR2 is FQGNSA. The CDR3 runs 14 residues. V lost 3 bases to trimming and J lost 1 base, with 8 bases between them. CDR3 protein: CASSFRRGTDTQYF. In DNA form, the CDR3 reads TGTGCCAGCAGCTTCCGCAGGGGCACAGATACGCAGTATTTT.

The chain is built from TRBV28 and TRBJ1-5; 10 bases align to TRBD1. The V and J ends lost 6 bases and 3 bases, in that order; junction bases with no gene match: 8. CDR1 is MDHEN, CDR2 SYDVKM, per germline. This CDR3 has 16 residues. The CDR3 here is CASRPRQGAYNQPQHF. The CDR3 DNA follows: TGTGCCAGCAGGCCGCGACAGGGGGCCTACAATCAGCCCCAGCATTTT.

The J gene is TRBJ2-7, the V gene TRBV3-1 (or the pseudogene TRBV3-2), with 9 bases identical to TRBD2. This CDR3 has 14 residues. Germline V CDR1 and CDR2: LGHDT, YNNKEL (reference sequence). The J segment lost 1 base and the V segment lost 4 bases, leaving 2 bases of the junction unmatched. CDR3 sequence reads: CASSRGLASYEQYF. CDR3 DNA sequence: TGTGCCAGCAGCCGTGGACTAGCGTCCTACGAGCAGTACTTC.

The chain carries TRBV29-1 and TRBJ1-2, with D possibly matching TRBD1 (6 bases). In germline, CDR1 is SQVTM, CDR2 ANQGSEA. V was cut by 2 bases and J by 1 base, with 20 bases left in between. This CDR3 contains 17 residues. The CDR3 is CSVEREGTTRSNYGYTF. The CDR3 DNA sequence: TGCAGCGTTGAAAGGGAGGGGACAACTAGAAGTAACTATGGCTACACCTTC.

Written as DNA, the CDR3 is TGTGCCAGCAGCTTGTGGGGAACAGGGGATCAGCCCCAGCATTTT. Protein product: CASSLWGTGDQPQHF. V gene TRBV7-2 combines with J gene TRBJ1-5, with TRBD1 matching over 7 bases. The CDR3 is made up of 15 amino acids. J lost 5 bases, V lost 3 bases, and 7 bases had no gene match. Germline-derived CDR1 and CDR2 are SGHTA and FQGNSA.

The CDR3 coding sequence is TGTGCCAGCAGCTTGGGGCGGGGGGGCTCCTACAATGAGCAGTTCTTC. Translation gives CASSLGRGGSYNEQFF. This rearrangement joins TRBV5-4 to TRBJ2-1; the match to TRBD2 covers 9 bases. V lost 0 bases to trimming and J lost 0 bases; unmatched junction nucleotides: 1. Germline CDR1 and CDR2: SGHNT and YYREEE (reference sequence). The CDR3 sequence is 16 residues long. Variable domain in full (rest from reference TRBV5-4 and TRBJ2-1): ETGVTQSPTHLIKTRGQQVTLRCSSQSGHNTVSWYQQALGQGPQFIFQYYREEENGRGNFPPRFSGLQFPNYSSELNVNALELDDSALYLCASSLGRGGSYNEQFFGPGTRLTVL.

Concerning this clone: Other DNA variants within this sample encode the same CDR3. The V call is TRBV7-9, the J call TRBJ1-3; D is possibly TRBD1 (6 bases). Trimming took 3 bases from V and 4 from J, leaving 7 bases between them. CDR3 length: 13 amino acids. Germline-derived CDR1 and CDR2 are SEHNR and FQNEAQ (reference sequence). In DNA, the CDR3 is TGTGCCAGCAGCTTGGGACAAGGAAACACCATATATTTT. Residues: CASSLGQGNTIYF.

J is TRBJ1-1 and V is TRBV6-2 or TRBV6-3; D is undetermined. V lost 5 bases, J lost 7 bases, and 11 bases lay in between. Germline CDR1 is MNHEY and CDR2 is SVGEGT. The CDR3 covers 12 residues. In DNA, the CDR3 is TGTGCCAGCAGTCAAAGCGAGTTTGAAGCTTTCTTT. The encoded protein is CASSQSEFEAFF.

CDR3 protein: CASSLAGSSYEQYF. CDR3 nucleotide sequence: TGTGCCAGCAGTTTAGCGGGTAGCTCCTACGAGCAGTACTTC. The rearrangement uses TRBV28 and TRBJ2-7; tentatively, D is TRBD2 (5 bases). The CDR3 totals 14 residues. Trimming pared 2 bases from V and 0 bases from J, leaving 8 bases between. Germline V gene lookup returns CDR1 MDHEN and CDR2 SYDVKM. Based on the CDR3 plus reference TRBV28 and TRBJ2-7, the full variable domain is DVKVTQSSRYLVKRTGEKVFLECVQDMDHENMFWYRQDPGLGLRLIYFSYDVKMKEKGDIPEGYSVSREKKERFSLILESASTNQTSMYLCASSLAGSSYEQYFGPGTRLTVT.

The chain uses TRBV10-3 and TRBJ2-7, with 7 bases that match TRBD2. V was clipped by 0 bases and J by 4 bases; unmatched bases: 9. Germline-derived CDR1 and CDR2 are ENHRY and SYGVKD. The CDR3 length is 16 residues. The CDR3: CAISESTASGRYEQYF. CDR3 bases: TGTGCCATCAGTGAGTCGACGGCTAGCGGTCGGTACGAGCAGTACTTC.

In this sample, this clone turned up a few times. V is TRBV6-1 and J is TRBJ1-3, with D maybe TRBD1 (5 bases). The V gene's germline CDR1 is MNHNS and CDR2 SASEGT. This CDR3 is 15 amino acids long. V was trimmed by 3 bases and J by 0 bases, leaving 9 bases between them. CDR3 amino acids: CASSEIQGSGNTIYF. DNA for the CDR3: TGTGCCAGCAGTGAGATCCAGGGCTCTGGAAACACCATATATTTT.

The chain joins TRBV30 to TRBJ2-3; tentative D call: TRBD1 (5 bases). The V gene's germline CDR1 is GTSNPN and CDR2 SVGIG (reference sequence). Trimming took 0 bases from V and 6 from J, leaving 22 bases between them. CDR3 length equals 17 residues. CDR3 in amino acids: CAWSVIGSGWLHDTQYF. CDR3 in DNA: TGTGCCTGGAGTGTAATAGGATCAGGGTGGTTGCATGATACGCAGTATTTT.

The rearrangement joins TRBV7-2 to TRBJ2-5, with 10 bases identical to TRBD1. This CDR3 comprises 14 residues. The V segment lost 4 bases and the J segment 5 bases; nucleotides outside the gene matches: 4. Germline V gene sequence: CDR1 SGHTA, CDR2 FQGNSA. The CDR3 protein is CASSWTGGLETQYF. The CDR3 DNA reads as TGTGCCAGCAGCTGGACAGGGGGTCTGGAGACCCAGTACTTC.

This clone was counted only a few times. At the DNA level, this CDR3 is encoded by other sequences in the same sample as well. The DNA for the CDR3 is TGTGCCAGCAGGACAGGGTCCTACGAGCAGTACTTC. Its protein is CASRTGSYEQYF. This rearrangement joins TRBV28 to TRBJ2-7; 7 bases are shared with TRBD1. The CDR3 covers 12 residues. V gave up 6 bases and J gave up 1 base; unmatched junction bases: 0. The germline V gene encodes CDR1 MDHEN and CDR2 SYDVKM.

The rearrangement joins TRBV4-3 to TRBJ2-2; D ambiguous. The ends were cut back, 0 bases at V and 5 bases at J, with 4 bases in the middle. The V gene's germline CDR1 is LGHNA and CDR2 YSLEER. The length of the CDR3 is 13 residues. CDR3 nucleotide sequence: TGCGCCAGCAGCCAAGATCCGACCGGGGAGCTGTTTTTT. Protein product: CASSQDPTGELFF.

This clone was seen once. The chain's CDR3 is CASSLSRTGELFF. For the CDR3, the DNA is TGTGCCAGCAGCCTATCGCGGACTGGGGAGCTGTTTTTT. The V and J genes are TRBV7-9 and TRBJ2-2; a possible D gene is TRBD2 (5 bases). V was clipped by 5 bases and J by 8 bases, with 12 bases between them. This CDR3 spans 13 amino acids. Germline assignment: CDR1 SEHNR and CDR2 FQNEAQ (reference sequence).

Points on this clone: Relative to the germline gene, one junction end is altered; a read error may explain this. This chain uses TRBV4-2 with TRBJ2-6, with a possible D match to TRBD1 (6 bases). The CDR3 consists of 18 residues. Germline V gives CDR1 LGHNA, CDR2 YNFKEQ. The CDR3 sequence is CASSPTGQGFSEANVLTF. The CDR3 DNA sequence: TGTGCCAGCAGCCCGACGGGACAAGGATTCTCTGAGGCCAACGTCCTGACTTTC.

The gene calls are TRBV5-1 and TRBJ1-5; D is unclear. Trimming removed 0 bases at V and 3 bases at J, with 10 bases between. CDR3 length equals 15 residues. The V gene's germline CDR1 is SGHRS and CDR2 YFSETQ. CDR3 coding DNA: TGCGCCAGCAGCTTGGCCACGGGGAACAATCAGCCCCAGCATTTT. It specifies CASSLATGNNQPQHF. Variable domain in full (rest from reference TRBV5-1 and TRBJ1-5): KAGVTQTPRYLIKTRGQQVTLSCSPISGHRSVSWYQQTPGQGLQFLFEYFSETQRNKGNFPGRFSGRQFSNSRSEMNVSTLELGDSALYLCASSLATGNNQPQHFGDGTRLSIL.

This chain connects TRBV24-1 to TRBJ2-1, with TRBD1 identical over 7 bases. The CDR3 contains 16 residues. From germline, CDR1 is KGHDR and CDR2 SFDVKD. The ends lost 8 bases at V and 0 bases at J; junction bases unmatched: 9. DNA of the CDR3: TGTGCCACCACGGGTACAGGGGACAACTCCTACAATGAGCAGTTCTTC. Protein product: CATTGTGDNSYNEQFF.

V usage is TRBV14 and J usage is TRBJ2-5, with 8 nucleotides matching TRBD2. Germline V CDR1 and CDR2: SGHDN, FVKESK. The CDR3 loop spans 16 amino acids. The J segment lost 2 bases and the V segment lost 4 bases, leaving 9 bases of the junction unmatched. Written as DNA, the CDR3 is TGTGCCAGCAGCCTACTGGGCGGGGGGTCTCAAGAGACCCAGTACTTC. Residues: CASSLLGGGSQETQYF.

The chain recombines TRBV5-4 with TRBJ2-7, with D uncertain. Deletions cut 2 bases from V and 1 base from J, with 7 bases between. The CDR3 is made up of 13 amino acids. In germline, CDR1 is SGHNT, CDR2 YYREEE (reference sequence). CDR3 protein: CASSLDNSYEQYV. The CDR3 DNA sequence: TGTGCCAGCAGCTTAGACAATTCCTACGAGCAGTACGTC.

This clone has just one count. The V gene is TRBV29-1, the J gene TRBJ2-2; 11 bases line up with TRBD2. Germline V gene sequence: CDR1 SQVTM, CDR2 ANQGSEA. V lost 7 bases, J lost 7 bases, and 8 bases stayed unmatched. This CDR3 has 14 amino acids. The CDR3 DNA is TGCAGCGGCCAGGGGGGGACTAGCGGCGGGGAGCTGTTTTTT. Translating it yields CSGQGGTSGGELFF.

The gene calls are TRBV19 and TRBJ1-1; D possibly corresponds to TRBD1 (6 bases). V was clipped by 9 bases and J by 0 bases, with 11 bases between them. This CDR3 region has 13 residues. CDR1 and CDR2 (germline): LNHDA, SQIVND (reference sequence). As DNA, the CDR3 is TGTGCCAGCACGGACAGACTGAACACTGAAGCTTTCTTT. This codes for CASTDRLNTEAFF.

This clone was counted a single time. The gene calls are TRBV6-5 and TRBJ1-6; D perhaps matches TRBD1 (6 bases). The germline gives CDR1 MNHEY, CDR2 SVGAGI. The CDR3 is made up of 13 amino acids. V lost 6 bases and J 7 bases, leaving 10 bases between the germline ends. For the CDR3, the DNA is TGTGCCAGCAGACAGGGATCCAATTCACCCCTCCACTTT. Protein sequence: CASRQGSNSPLHF.